These 21 T cell receptor beta chains were sequenced from one sample in a study of T cell responses to AZD1222 COVID-19 vaccine. Assay used: immunoSEQ multiplex PCR; TCRdb lists only in-frame clones, some missing. The sample includes some 130,000 clones, 90% of them seen just once. This material consisted of peripheral blood, taken on day 0 of AZD1222 vaccination. The receptors derive from an adult in good health.

This rearrangement joins TRBV7-8 to TRBJ2-7; TRBD1 agrees at 8 bases. V was pared by 3 bases and J by 2 bases, with 12 bases of the junction left unmatched. Germline loops: CDR1 SGHVS, CDR2 FQNEAQ. CDR3 length: 17 amino acids. As DNA, the CDR3 is TGTGCCAGCAGCTTCGCCGTAACCGGGACAGGCACCTACGAGCAGTACTTC. Encoded protein: CASSFAVTGTGTYEQYF.

The J gene is TRBJ1-1, the V gene TRBV2; the D gene is possibly TRBD1 (5 bases). The ends were cut back, 1 base at V and 1 base at J, with 10 bases in the middle. The V gene's germline CDR1 is SNHLY and CDR2 FYNNEI. The CDR3 extends over 15 amino acids. The CDR3 coding sequence is TGTGCCAGCAGTGAAGTTGACAGTACGAACACTGAAGCTTTCTTT. It is translated as CASSEVDSTNTEAFF.

The chain links TRBV2 to TRBJ1-2; possibly TRBD1 for D (5 bases). CDR3 length: 11 amino acids. V gave up 9 bases and J gave up 7 bases, with 12 bases separating them. CDR1 is SNHLY, CDR2 FYNNEI, per germline. The chain's CDR3 is CASGQGLGYTF. CDR3 DNA: TGTGCCAGTGGTCAGGGACTTGGCTACACCTTC.

V and J are TRBV9 and TRBJ2-3, with 8 bases that match TRBD2. Germline CDR1 reads SGDLS; CDR2 reads YYNGEE. This CDR3 has 17 residues. V was clipped by 3 bases and J by 2 bases; unmatched bases: 11. CDR3 protein: CASSANVEAGDTDTQYF. CDR3 in DNA: TGTGCCAGCAGCGCCAATGTTGAAGCGGGAGACACAGATACGCAGTATTTT. Supplemented by reference TRBV9 and TRBJ2-3, the full variable domain reads DSGVTQTPKHLITATGQRVTLRCSPRSGDLSVYWYQQSLDQGLQFLIQYYNGEERAKGNILERFSAQQFPDLHSELNLSSLELGDSALYFCASSANVEAGDTDTQYFGPGTRLTVL.

The gene calls are TRBV12-3 or TRBV12-4 and TRBJ1-2; 8 bases match TRBD1. The CDR3 is 13 amino acids. J lost 8 bases, V lost 5 bases, and 7 bases had no gene match. The CDR3 DNA is TGTGCCAGCAGTCGCGGACAGGGTAGAGGCTACACCTTC. Protein sequence: CASSRGQGRGYTF.

This clone was seen only a few times. The chain couples TRBV4-2 to TRBJ2-1; 12 bases are shared with TRBD2. The CDR3 loop spans 16 amino acids. Per the germline V gene, CDR1 is LGHNA and CDR2 is YNFKEQ. Germline trimming cut 5 bases from V and 7 bases from J; bases unmatched to any gene: 9. The chain's CDR3 is CASSERLAGERNEQFF. The CDR3 coding sequence is TGTGCCAGCAGCGAACGACTAGCGGGAGAAAGGAATGAGCAGTTCTTC.

CDR3: CASSHTEAFF. In nucleotides, the CDR3 is TGTGCCAGCTCGCACACTGAAGCTTTCTTT. The chain uses TRBV3-1 (or the pseudogene TRBV3-2) and TRBJ1-1; D gene ambiguous. The CDR3 totals 10 residues. Trimming left V 8 bases short and J 3 bases short, with 4 bases between. The germline V gene has CDR1 LGHDT and CDR2 YNNKEL (reference sequence).

The chain uses TRBV30 and TRBJ1-6; TRBD1 might be the D (5 bases). CDR1 is GTSNPN, CDR2 SVGIG, per germline (reference sequence). The CDR3 has 18 amino acids. V gave up 3 bases and J gave up 1 base, with 19 bases separating them. The CDR3 DNA follows: TGTGCCTGGAGAGCGCCCGGCGGGACGAGGTCCTATAATTCACCCCTCCACTTT. Translation gives CAWRAPGGTRSYNSPLHF.

The rearrangement joins TRBV6-4 to TRBJ2-1; 7 bases align to TRBD1. The junction had 2 bases not matched to a gene; V was cut back by 3 bases and J by 6 bases. The germline CDR1 and CDR2 sequences are MRHNA and SNTAGT. The CDR3 extends over 13 amino acids. CDR3 DNA sequence: TGTGCCAGCAGTGAGGGGACAGCCAATGAGCAGTTCTTC. As protein: CASSEGTANEQFF.

The rearrangement joins TRBV7-2 to TRBJ1-6; the match to TRBD1 covers 9 bases. The CDR3 consists of 13 residues. Germline assignment: CDR1 SGHTA and CDR2 FQGNSA. V shed 6 bases and J 8 bases; nucleotides not matched to a gene: 2. The CDR3 DNA sequence: TGTGCCAGCAGACGGGACAGGGATTCACCCCTCCACTTT. This encodes CASRRDRDSPLHF.

To note about this clone: The same CDR3 is also encoded by other DNA sequences in this sample. The CDR3 is CASSLQGEDYGYTF. DNA of the CDR3: TGTGCCAGCAGCTTACAGGGGGAAGACTATGGCTACACCTTC. The rearrangement joins TRBV7-8 to TRBJ1-2, with 7 positions matching TRBD1. The V gene end was trimmed by 2 bases and the J gene end by 3 bases; junction bases not matched to a gene: 3. From germline, CDR1 is SGHVS and CDR2 FQNEAQ. CDR3 length: 14 amino acids.

This chain connects TRBV9 to TRBJ2-3; D remains ambiguous. The CDR3 contains 13 residues. The germline V and J ends were trimmed by 0 bases and 6 bases, with 8 bases remaining between them. In germline, CDR1 is SGDLS, CDR2 YYNGEE. The chain's CDR3 is CASSVGRLDTQYF. In nucleotides, the CDR3 is TGTGCCAGCAGCGTAGGAAGGTTGGATACGCAGTATTTT.

This chain connects TRBV28 to TRBJ2-7, with a weak D call TRBD2 (6 bases). The CDR3 is made up of 14 amino acids. Trimming removed 1 base from V and 4 bases from J, with 11 bases in between. Germline V gene data show CDR1 as MDHEN and CDR2 as SYDVKM. CDR3 region: CASSLYGGWYEQYF. The CDR3 region has the DNA TGTGCCAGCAGTTTATATGGGGGGTGGTACGAGCAGTACTTC.

The chain links TRBV27 to TRBJ1-5; D call uncertain. V lost 7 bases and J 0 bases, leaving 10 bases between the germline ends. This CDR3 spans 14 amino acids. CDR1 is MNHEY and CDR2 is SMNVEV in the germline V gene (reference sequence). Here the CDR3 reads CASKEGYSNQPQHF. The CDR3 region has the DNA TGTGCCAGCAAGGAGGGATATAGCAATCAGCCCCAGCATTTT.

The rearrangement links TRBV28 to TRBJ2-7; 8 nucleotides line up with TRBD1. V dropped 3 bases and J dropped 9; count of bases not matched to a gene: 13. Germline CDR1 and CDR2: MDHEN and SYDVKM. CDR3 size: 15 residues. The CDR3: CASSLSRDRLKRQYF. The CDR3 DNA reads TGTGCCAGCAGTTTGTCCCGGGACAGGCTTAAACGGCAGTACTTC.

This rearrangement joins TRBV7-2 to TRBJ2-7; either TRBD1 or TRBD2 may supply D (5 bases each). The CDR3 spans 13 residues. Germline assignment: CDR1 SGHTA and CDR2 FQGNSA. Trimming stripped 5 bases from V and 3 bases from J, with 11 bases between. The CDR3 nucleotides are TGTGCCAGCAGCCCCGGGACGGGCTACGAGCAGTACTTC. This gives the protein CASSPGTGYEQYF.

The chain is built from TRBV19 and TRBJ1-2; D call uncertain. The CDR3 covers 14 residues. The germline V gene has CDR1 LNHDA and CDR2 SQIVND (reference sequence). Trimming took off 10 bases at V and 3 bases at J, with 18 bases between the two ends. Here the CDR3 reads CATLPRGLDYGYTF. The CDR3 DNA reads as TGTGCCACGCTCCCCCGAGGGTTGGACTATGGCTACACCTTC. Full variable domain (outside the CDR3, taken from reference TRBV19 and TRBJ1-2): DGGITQSPKYLFRKEGQNVTLSCEQNLNHDAMYWYRQDPGQGLRLIYYSQIVNDFQKGDIAEGYSVSREKKESFPLTVTSAQKNPTAFYLCATLPRGLDYGYTFGSGTRLTVV.

The chain joins TRBV7-2 to TRBJ1-6; the match to TRBD1 covers 9 bases. The V segment lost 3 bases and the J segment 7 bases; nucleotides outside the gene matches: 16. Per germline, CDR1 SGHTA and CDR2 FQGNSA. The CDR3 is made up of 19 amino acids. In DNA, the CDR3 is TGTGCCAGCAGCTTTAGGACAGGGGCTGTAGATTGGCTCAATTCACCCCTCCACTTT. Its translation: CASSFRTGAVDWLNSPLHF.

The rearrangement uses TRBV2 and TRBJ1-5; D is uncertain. The CDR3 runs 11 residues. V lost 4 bases, J lost 7 bases, and 5 bases lay in between. In germline, CDR1 is SNHLY, CDR2 FYNNEI. The CDR3 reads CASSVGQPQHF. Written as DNA, the CDR3 is TGTGCCAGCAGTGTTGGGCAGCCCCAGCATTTT.

This chain links TRBV19 with TRBJ1-5, with 11 bases that match TRBD1. With V trimmed by 6 bases and J by 6 bases, 1 base remained unmatched. Germline V gene lookup returns CDR1 LNHDA and CDR2 SQIVND (reference sequence). The CDR3 loop spans 13 amino acids. The CDR3 region is CASRGTGGQPQHF. The CDR3 nucleotides read TGTGCCAGTAGGGGGACAGGGGGTCAGCCCCAGCATTTT.

The chain has TRBV28 and TRBJ1-2; D perhaps matches TRBD1 (6 bases). The CDR3 extends over 15 amino acids. Germline lookup yields CDR1 MDHEN and CDR2 SYDVKM. V was shortened by 3 bases and J by 5 bases, with 16 bases between the two germline ends. The CDR3 sequence: CASSLGGRELYGYTF. In nucleotides, the CDR3 is TGTGCCAGCAGTTTGGGGGGCAGGGAATTATATGGCTACACCTTC.